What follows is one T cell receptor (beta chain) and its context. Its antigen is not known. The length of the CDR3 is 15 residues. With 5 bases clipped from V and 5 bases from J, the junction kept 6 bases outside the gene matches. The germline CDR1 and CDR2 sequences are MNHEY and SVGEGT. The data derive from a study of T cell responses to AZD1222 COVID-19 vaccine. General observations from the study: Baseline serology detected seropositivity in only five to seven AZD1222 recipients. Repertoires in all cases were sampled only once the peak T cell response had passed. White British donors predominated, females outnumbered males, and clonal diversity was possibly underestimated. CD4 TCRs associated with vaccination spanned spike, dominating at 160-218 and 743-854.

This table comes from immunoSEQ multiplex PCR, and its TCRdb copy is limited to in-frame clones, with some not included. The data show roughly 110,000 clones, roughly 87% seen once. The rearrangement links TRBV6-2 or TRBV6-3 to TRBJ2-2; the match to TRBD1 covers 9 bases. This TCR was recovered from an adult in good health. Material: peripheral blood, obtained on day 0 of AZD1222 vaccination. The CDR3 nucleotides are TGTGCCAGCAGTACTGGACAGGGGTGGACCGGGGAGCTGTTTTTT. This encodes CASSTGQGWTGELFF.